A selection of T cell receptor beta chains follows, all from one sample in a study of cytomegalovirus exposure and HLA in healthy donors. Repertoires were generated with immunoSEQ multiplex PCR, while TCRdb's copy carries only in-frame clones and drops some. The sample lists roughly 140,000 clones, about three quarters seen once, with 1.3% to 1.5% in the top ten. The sequenced material came from PBMCs. Receptors originate from a man aged 18 to 29 in good health and CMV-seronegative. Each CDR3 is given with its conserved first and last residue. D genes are given only for firm matches. The size entry is marked missing in some rows and otherwise reads once, few, many or a size class.

>once|TRBV5-6|TRBJ2-4|TRBD1
CASSLANRGKNIQYF
TGTGCCAGCAGCTTGGCCAACAGGGGGAAAAACATTCAGTACTTC
>NA|TRBV18|TRBJ2-1|TRBD2
CASSPLGLAGGGNEQFF
TGTGCCAGCTCACCCCTGGGACTAGCGGGAGGAGGCAATGAGCAGTTCTTC
>once|TRBV10-1|TRBJ1-2|TRBD1
CASSERDRWGYGYTF
TGCGCCAGCAGTGAACGGGACAGGTGGGGCTATGGCTACACCTTC
>once|TRBV7-2|TRBJ2-3|TRBD2
CASSLGTSGRRDTQYF
TGTGCCAGCAGCTTAGGAACTAGCGGGAGACGAGATACGCAGTATTTT
>once|TRBV9|TRBJ2-1|NA
CASSVLDEQFF
TGTGCCAGCAGCGTACTTGATGAGCAGTTCTTC
>NA|TRBV2|TRBJ2-1|TRBD2
CASSGLAAYNEQFF
TGTGCCAGCAGTGGGCTAGCGGCTTACAATGAGCAGTTCTTC
>medium-sized|TRBV4-3|TRBJ2-6|NA
CASSQDHSSGANVLTF
TGCGCCAGCAGCCAAGATCACAGCTCTGGGGCCAACGTCCTGACTTTC
>NA|TRBV25-1|TRBJ1-5|NA
CASSGTDSNQPQHF
TGTGCCAGCTCCGGGACTGATAGCAATCAGCCCCAGCATTTT
>NA|TRBV2|TRBJ2-7|TRBD2
CASSEDGGYEQYF
TGTGCCAGCAGTGAAGACGGGGGGTACGAGCAGTACTTC
>once|TRBV5-6|TRBJ2-1|NA
CASSLDRLPVNEQFF
TGTGCCAGCAGCTTGGACAGGCTACCCGTCAATGAGCAGTTCTTC
>NA|TRBV7-9|TRBJ2-2|TRBD1
CASSGTGDTGELFF
TGTGCCAGCTCCGGGACAGGAGACACCGGGGAGCTGTTTTTT
>NA|TRBV7-6|TRBJ2-7|NA
CASSTGRGTYEQYF
TGTGCCAGCAGTACGGGACGGGGGACCTACGAGCAGTACTTC
>NA|TRBV7-9|TRBJ2-1|NA
CASSLARSPGDEQFF
TGTGCCAGCAGCTTAGCGCGTAGCCCTGGCGATGAGCAGTTCTTC
>NA|TRBV30|TRBJ2-7|TRBD1
CAWSAGTGSYEQYF
TGTGCCTGGAGCGCCGGGACAGGGTCCTACGAGCAGTACTTC
>NA|TRBV7-9|TRBJ1-3|NA
CSSSLGTEGKDGNTIYF
TGTTCCAGCAGCTTGGGGACGGAGGGTAAAGATGGAAACACCATATATTTT
>NA|TRBV7-9|TRBJ2-7|NA
CASSFISYEQYF
TGTGCCAGCAGCTTCATCAGCTACGAGCAGTACTTC
>few|TRBV7-9|TRBJ2-3|NA
CASSLAGRDTQYF
TGTGCCAGCAGCTTAGCAGGGAGAGATACGCAGTATTTT
>NA|TRBV9|TRBJ2-1|NA
CASSPGRWDEQFF
TGTGCCAGCAGCCCTGGGAGGTGGGATGAGCAGTTCTTC
>NA|TRBV7-8|TRBJ2-1|TRBD2
CASSLAVAGGLHNEQFF
TGTGCCAGCAGCTTAGCTGTGGCGGGAGGCCTCCACAATGAGCAGTTCTTC
>NA|TRBV7-2|TRBJ2-4|NA
CASSPRPGTKNIQYF
TGTGCCAGCAGCCCTCGACCGGGTACCAAAAACATTCAGTACTTC
>once|TRBV5-1|TRBJ2-3|TRBD2
CASSLGTTSGVTDTQYF
TGCGCCAGCAGCTTGGGGACTACTAGCGGGGTTACAGATACGCAGTATTTT
>NA|TRBV5-1|TRBJ1-2|TRBD1
CASSHDRVYGYTF
TGCGCCAGCAGCCACGACAGGGTCTATGGCTACACCTTC
>NA|TRBV7-2|TRBJ2-3|TRBD1
CASSTGQGSTDTQYF
TGTGCCAGCAGCACTGGACAGGGGAGCACAGATACGCAGTATTTT
>NA|TRBV5-1|TRBJ2-7|NA
CASSLVESEQYF
TGCGCCAGCAGCTTGGTTGAGTCCGAGCAGTACTTC
>NA|TRBV28|TRBJ2-1|NA
CASTGYPLPDGSSYNEQFF
TGTGCCAGCACCGGTTACCCTCTCCCGGACGGGAGCTCCTACAATGAGCAGTTCTTC
>NA|TRBV6-1|TRBJ2-7|TRBD2
CASSRTSGPSYEQYF
TGTGCCAGCAGCCGGACTAGCGGGCCCAGCTACGAGCAGTACTTC
>few|TRBV6-1|TRBJ1-2|NA
CAAGSGYWGYTF
TGTGCCGCCGGGTCAGGGTACTGGGGCTACACCTTC
>NA|TRBV6-6|TRBJ1-2|NA
CASGFLRLGGYTF
TGTGCCAGCGGATTTTTGCGGCTTGGTGGCTACACCTTC
>NA|TRBV6-5|TRBJ2-5|NA
CASSYGTPQETQYF
TGTGCCAGCAGTTACGGCACACCCCAAGAGACCCAGTACTTC
>NA|TRBV28|TRBJ1-4|TRBD1
CASSWTGGDEKLFF
TGTGCCAGCAGTTGGACAGGGGGCGATGAAAAACTGTTTTTT
>few|TRBV5-4|TRBJ2-7|TRBD2
CASSGEGTSGDSTPYEQYF
TGTGCCAGCAGTGGGGAGGGGACTAGCGGGGATAGTACACCCTACGAGCAGTACTTC
>NA|TRBV10-1|TRBJ2-1|TRBD2
CASKPPGLAGVDNEQFF
TGCGCCAGCAAACCCCCCGGACTAGCGGGAGTTGACAATGAGCAGTTCTTC
>NA|TRBV6-5|TRBJ2-5|TRBD2
CASSWGGVAEETQYF
TGTGCCAGCAGTTGGGGGGGGGTAGCCGAAGAGACCCAGTACTTC
>NA|TRBV21-1|TRBJ1-5|NA
CASSATGTGINQPQHF
TGTGCCAGCAGCGCTACCGGGACAGGGATCAATCAGCCCCAGCATTTT
>many|TRBV7-2|TRBJ1-1|NA
CASSFSQNTEAFF
TGTGCCAGCAGCTTTAGCCAGAACACTGAAGCTTTCTTT
>NA|TRBV20-1|TRBJ2-7|NA
CSARSDYEQYF
TGCAGTGCTAGGAGCGACTACGAGCAGTACTTC
>once|TRBV28|TRBJ1-5|NA
CARPLRGNQPQHF
TGTGCCAGACCATTGAGGGGCAATCAGCCCCAGCATTTT
>NA|TRBV5-6|TRBJ1-2|NA
CASSLGSRAYGYTF
TGTGCCAGCAGCTTGGGGAGCAGGGCTTATGGCTACACCTTC
>NA|TRBV5-6|TRBJ2-7|TRBD1
CASSYGTGSYEQYF
TGTGCCAGCAGCTACGGGACAGGGTCCTACGAGCAGTACTTC
>NA|TRBV6-5|TRBJ2-7|TRBD1
CASITGTGASYEQYF
TGTGCCAGCATTACCGGGACAGGGGCATCCTACGAGCAGTACTTC
>NA|TRBV4-3|TRBJ2-3|TRBD1
CASSQDRRDRGPDTQYF
TGCGCCAGCAGCCAAGACAGGCGGGACAGGGGGCCAGATACGCAGTATTTT
>NA|TRBV7-2|TRBJ2-3|NA
CASSPASDTQYF
TGTGCCAGCAGCCCCGCGTCAGATACGCAGTATTTT
>NA|TRBV30|TRBJ1-3|NA
CAWSVSSYTIYF
TGTGCCTGGAGTGTATCGTCGTACACCATATATTTT
>NA|TRBV5-1|TRBJ2-1|TRBD2
CASSTSGTSGTYNEQFF
TGCGCCAGCAGCACCTCCGGGACTAGCGGAACCTACAATGAGCAGTTCTTC
>NA|TRBV27|TRBJ2-2|TRBD1
CASSFSGTATIMFGTGELFF
TGTGCCAGCAGTTTCTCCGGGACAGCAACTATTATGTTCGGCACCGGGGAGCTGTTTTTT
>NA|TRBV6-4|TRBJ2-3|NA
CASSVLGGTLADTQYF
TGTGCCAGCAGTGTGCTGGGCGGGACCCTCGCAGATACGCAGTATTTT
>NA|TRBV9|TRBJ1-1|NA
CASSVGGSGGANTEAFF
TGTGCCAGCAGCGTAGGGGGTTCCGGGGGGGCCAACACTGAAGCTTTCTTT
>NA|TRBV4-1|TRBJ2-7|TRBD2
CASSQLTSGISYEQYF
TGCGCCAGCAGCCAGCTCACTAGCGGGATTTCCTACGAGCAGTACTTC
>NA|TRBV7-9|TRBJ1-4|TRBD1
CSSSLGRGTANEKLFF
TGTTCCAGCAGCTTAGGCCGAGGGACAGCCAATGAAAAACTGTTTTTT
>few|TRBV29-1|TRBJ2-7|TRBD1
CSTSDRRGEQYF
TGCAGCACATCGGACAGGCGAGGGGAGCAGTACTTC
>once|TRBV29-1|TRBJ1-2|NA
CSVEALGGYTF
TGCAGCGTTGAGGCCCTTGGTGGCTACACCTTC
>NA|TRBV9|TRBJ1-5|NA
CASSYDPEGQPQHF
TGTGCCAGCAGCTATGACCCGGAGGGTCAGCCCCAGCATTTT
>NA|TRBV7-7|TRBJ2-2|TRBD2
CASSLDTSGLNTGELFF
TGTGCCAGCAGCTTAGATACTAGCGGGCTTAACACCGGGGAGCTGTTTTTT
>NA|TRBV4-1|TRBJ2-3|NA
CASSWDFTDTQYF
TGCGCCAGCAGCTGGGACTTCACAGATACGCAGTATTTT
>NA|TRBV5-4|TRBJ2-7|NA
CASSPGQSIGAYEQYF
TGTGCCAGCAGTCCCGGACAGTCGATAGGGGCCTACGAGCAGTACTTC
>few|TRBV4-1|TRBJ2-5|NA
CASSQATDQETQYF
TGCGCCAGCAGCCAAGCAACAGACCAAGAGACCCAGTACTTC
>NA|TRBV5-1|TRBJ2-7|TRBD2
CASSLTSGSYEQYF
TGCGCCAGCAGCCTCACTAGCGGCTCCTACGAGCAGTACTTC